The entry that follows covers one TCR beta chain sequence. The antigen is not known. One end of the junction is discordant with germline, which a read error may explain. This sample is drawn from a study of T cells in women clearing cervical HPV infection. Turning to the study itself: Controls were women whose single incident HPV16 infection cleared within 12 months without precancer or cancer. Study outcomes and limitations: CIN3+ cases had significantly higher TCR richness than controls; evenness did not differ.

Genomic DNA, averaging approximately 1,200 ng per sample, yielded TCR beta CDR3 via immunoSEQ. Libraries were prepared by immunoSEQ multiplex PCR; TCRdb keeps only in-frame clonotypes and omits some of them. Its clone listing holds some 33,000 clones. MY09/MY11 PCR detected cervical HPV DNA; dot-blot assigned genotypes. This TCR was recovered from a woman between 18 and 75 years old with a cervical HPV16 infection that either progressed to CIN3+ or cleared (not recorded which). Sequencing was done on a sample of blood buffy coat.

The sequenced part of the CDR3 DNA is TGCGCCAGCAGCCTCATATCGGGACAGCGTAATGAAAAA. This sequence encodes CASSLISGQRNEK. The CDR3 in its entirety is CASSLISGQRNEKLFF. The V gene is TRBV4-2, the J gene TRBJ1-4; 7 nucleotides match TRBD1. Sequencing ends 3 residues short of the CDR3 end; the germline J gene provides the rest. This CDR3 contains 16 residues. Looked up from germline, CDR1 is LGHNA and CDR2 is YNFKEQ.